The T cell receptor beta chain described here comes from a study of T cells in Graves' hyperthyroidism and ophthalmopathy. Across the whole study: Blood was drawn when the patient was first diagnosed and still untreated.

CDR3 size: 17 residues. CDR1 is MDHEN and CDR2 is SYDVKM in the germline V gene. V was shortened by 5 bases and J by 2 bases, with 19 bases between the two germline ends. Researchers amplified the TCR beta CDR3 regions from RNA transcripts. First-round RT-PCR targeting the TCR CDR3 was performed with the HTBI primer set. TCRdb re-analysed the multiplex PCR reads in MiXCR, keeping a single row per CDR3 protein. The data show around 600,000 distinct CDR3 sequences, about 14% seen once. This clonotype was seen ten or more times. Enrolled ophthalmopathy patients presented with a Clinical Activity Score of at least 3, a NOSPECS grade of at least 4, and disease duration under 3 months. In making diagnoses, clinical symptoms, serum thyroxine and TRAb, thyroid ultrasound and orbital computed tomography were all used. Around 10 ml fresh peripheral blood yielded the PBMCs.

Specimen: blood. The rearrangement joins TRBV28 to TRBJ2-1; a weak D match, TRBD2 (6 bases). The clonotype was recovered from a woman between 50 and 59 years old with Graves' ophthalmopathy. In DNA form, the CDR3 reads TGTGCCAGCAGTAGCCTTGAGCGGGCGGCGACCTACAATGAGCAGTTCTTC. Encoded protein: CASSSLERAATYNEQFF.